The 17 T cell receptor beta chains presented below share a single source sample, sequenced in a study of beta chain features in type 1 diabetes. Overall study results and limits: Moderate yet significant TCRB CDR3 shortening was seen in Type 1 diabetes patients in all four CD4+ subsets.

Every isolated RNA sample was fully reverse transcribed, so sequencing captured expressed TCRB transcripts. Repertoires were generated with immunoSEQ multiplex PCR, while TCRdb's copy carries only in-frame clones and drops some. This table has more than 55,000 clones, 52% appearing once. These receptors are not linked to any known antigen. Material: Tregs from blood. The receptors originated from a woman in her 40s with type 1 diabetes.

J is TRBJ2-2 and V is TRBV15; no clear D gene. Germline V CDR1 and CDR2: LNHNV, YYDKDF (reference sequence). The CDR3 is made up of 14 amino acids. The V gene lost 5 bases and the J gene lost 3 bases, with 10 bases spanning the gap. Written as DNA, the CDR3 is TGTGCCACCAGCGTCCCTACCGACACCGGGGAGCTGTTTTTT. This sequence encodes CATSVPTDTGELFF.

The chain recombines TRBV6-1 with TRBJ1-5; D possibly corresponds to TRBD1 (5 bases). The CDR3 has 15 residues. CDR1 is MNHNS, CDR2 SASEGT, per germline. V lost 7 bases and J lost 7, with 20 bases in between. CDR3 region: CASTTGIWRGQPQHF. In nucleotides, the CDR3 is TGTGCCAGCACAACAGGAATATGGCGTGGACAGCCCCAGCATTTT.

This chain links TRBV27 with TRBJ1-2; D might be TRBD1 (6 bases). V was cut by 8 bases and J by 0 bases, with 16 bases left in between. The CDR3 is made up of 15 amino acids. In germline, CDR1 is MNHEY, CDR2 SMNVEV (reference sequence). Here the CDR3 reads CASLPQGIANYGYTF. Written as DNA, the CDR3 is TGTGCCAGCTTGCCCCAGGGGATCGCTAACTATGGCTACACCTTC.

The rearrangement uses TRBV7-9 and TRBJ1-2; a possible D gene is TRBD1 (5 bases). The CDR3 is 13 amino acids. Per the germline V gene, CDR1 is SEHNR and CDR2 is FQNEAQ (reference sequence). Between the trimmed V and J ends, which lost 1 base and 6 bases, there was a span of 9 bases. The CDR3 coding sequence is TGTGCCAGCAGCTTAGGGGCAGGGCATGGCTACACCTTC. It encodes CASSLGAGHGYTF.

The chain is built from TRBV5-1 and TRBJ1-2; 11 positions match TRBD1. The germline CDR1 and CDR2 sequences are SGHRS and YFSETQ. Losses at the gene ends were 3 bases for V and 6 bases for J; bases not matched to a gene: 4. The CDR3 loop spans 14 amino acids. The CDR3 DNA follows: TGCGCCAGCAGCTCGTGGACAGGGGGCAATGGCTACACCTTC. The encoded protein is CASSSWTGGNGYTF.

This chain connects TRBV28 to TRBJ2-5, with D uncertain. With 6 bases removed from V and 2 bases from J, the gap between germline ends came to 4 bases. The CDR3 length is 11 residues. CDR1 is MDHEN and CDR2 is SYDVKM in the germline V gene. The CDR3 reads CASRLQETQYF. In DNA form, the CDR3 reads TGTGCCAGCAGACTACAAGAGACCCAGTACTTC.

The sample holds one count of this clone. The gene calls are TRBV27 and TRBJ1-1, with TRBD1 matching over 10 bases. Germline CDR1 MNHEY, CDR2 SMNVEV (reference sequence). Trimming took 1 base from V and 2 from J; bases not matched to a gene: 10. The CDR3 extends over 18 amino acids. The chain's CDR3 is CASSLWVPGQGGNTEAFF. The DNA for the CDR3 is TGTGCCAGCAGTTTATGGGTTCCCGGACAGGGGGGTAACACTGAAGCTTTCTTT.

This clone has a handful of counts. The CDR3 nucleotides are TGTGCCACCAGCAGAGGGGCAGCTGGAAACACCATATATTTT. It codes for CATSRGAAGNTIYF. This rearrangement joins TRBV15 to TRBJ1-3; no definite D call. V gave up 1 base and J gave up 2 bases, with 6 bases separating them. Per the germline V gene, CDR1 is LNHNV and CDR2 is YYDKDF (reference sequence). CDR3 size: 14 residues.

CDR3 region: CASSPRPSAENEQYF. The CDR3 DNA reads TGTGCCAGCTCACCACGGCCTAGCGCGGAAAACGAGCAGTACTTC. J is TRBJ2-7 and V is TRBV18; a weak D match, TRBD2 (6 bases). From germline, CDR1 is KGHSH and CDR2 LQKENI. The germline V and J ends were trimmed by 1 base and 5 bases, with 15 bases remaining between them. The CDR3 has 15 residues. Full variable domain (outside the CDR3, taken from reference TRBV18 and TRBJ2-7): NAGVMQNPRHLVRRRGQEARLRCSPMKGHSHVYWYRQLPEEGLKFMVYLQKENIIDESGMPKERFSAEFPKEGPSILRIQQVVRGDSAAYFCASSPRPSAENEQYFGPGTRLTVT.

The genes are TRBV9 and TRBJ1-1; the match to TRBD1 covers 7 bases. Germline V lookup: CDR1 SGDLS, CDR2 YYNGEE. This CDR3 has 13 residues. J lost 1 base, V lost 4 bases, and 1 base had no gene match. CDR3 protein: CASSWDRNTEAFF. CDR3 DNA sequence: TGTGCCAGCAGCTGGGACAGGAACACTGAAGCTTTCTTT.

This clone has just a few counts. The chain has TRBV4-1 and TRBJ2-6; TRBD1 might be the D (5 bases). Trimming took 1 base from V and 2 from J, leaving 6 bases between them. The germline V gene encodes CDR1 MGHRA and CDR2 YSYEKL. The CDR3 sequence is 15 residues long. The chain's CDR3 is CASSQVGAGANVLTF. Here the CDR3 DNA reads TGCGCCAGCAGCCAAGTAGGGGCTGGGGCCAACGTCCTGACTTTC.

The CDR3 nucleotides are TGTGCCAGCAGCTTAGGTGCCAGTTCCTACGAGCAGTACTTC. This codes for CASSLGASSYEQYF. V is TRBV7-6 and J is TRBJ2-7; D not resolved. The CDR3 length is 14 residues. V was cut by 1 base and J by 1 base, with 8 bases left in between. Germline CDR1 is SGHVS and CDR2 is FNYEAQ.

For the CDR3, the DNA is TGTGCCAGCAGCTTTCGAGCGGGGAACACAGATACGCAGTATTTT. Its translation: CASSFRAGNTDTQYF. This chain connects TRBV9 to TRBJ2-3, with TRBD2 matching 7 bases. Germline lookup yields CDR1 SGDLS and CDR2 YYNGEE. CDR3 length equals 15 residues. V trimming: 4 bases; J trimming: 2 bases; junction bases outside the gene matches: 7.

This chain connects TRBV6-5 to TRBJ2-5, with D hard to call. The J call is doubtful: the DNA matches TRBJ2-7 better. Germline V gives CDR1 MNHEY, CDR2 SVGAGI. This CDR3 has 14 residues. CDR3 region: CASNPTVASYEQYF. The CDR3 DNA reads as TGTGCCAGCAACCCCACAGTGGCCTCCTACGAGCAGTACTTC.

The rearrangement links TRBV6-5 to TRBJ1-1; perhaps TRBD1 as D (5 bases). There are 15 residues in the CDR3. V was trimmed by 3 bases and J by 6 bases, leaving 17 bases between them. CDR1 MNHEY and CDR2 SVGAGI come from the germline V gene. CDR3 bases: TGTGCCAGCAGTTATTACTCCGGGCGGGGCGCTGAAGCTTTCTTT. Protein: CASSYYSGRGAEAFF.

The J gene is TRBJ2-7, the V gene TRBV6-1; 10 bases line up with TRBD2. The CDR3 runs to 14 residues. V gave up 6 bases and J gave up 6 bases; unmatched junction bases: 8. Germline CDR1 is MNHNS and CDR2 is SASEGT. CDR3 sequence (DNA): TGTGCCAGCAGGTCTGAACGACTAGCGGGCGAGCAGTACTTC. Amino acids: CASRSERLAGEQYF.

The chain links TRBV5-6 to TRBJ2-7, with 8 bases that match TRBD2. The CDR3 length is 17 residues. Germline V gene lookup returns CDR1 SGHDT and CDR2 YYEEEE. Trimming removed 4 bases from V and 4 bases from J; junction bases left unmatched: 16. The CDR3 here is CASSHMKSGRAFYEQYF. The DNA of the CDR3 is TGTGCCAGCAGCCACATGAAATCCGGGAGGGCCTTTTACGAGCAGTACTTC.